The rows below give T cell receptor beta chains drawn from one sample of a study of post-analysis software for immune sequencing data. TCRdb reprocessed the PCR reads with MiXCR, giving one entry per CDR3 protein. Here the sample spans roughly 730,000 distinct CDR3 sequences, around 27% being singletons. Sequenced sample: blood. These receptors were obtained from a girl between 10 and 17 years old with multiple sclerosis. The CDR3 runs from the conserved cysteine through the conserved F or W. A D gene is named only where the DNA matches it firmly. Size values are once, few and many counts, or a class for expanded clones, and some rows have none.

CDR3: CASSFAGVLETQYF
DNA: TGTGCCAGCAGTTTCGCGGGAGTACTGGAGACCCAGTACTTC
length: 14
V: TRBV28
D: TRBD2
size: few
J: TRBJ2-5

CDR3: CAGGDEQYF
DNA: TGCGCCGGGGGCGATGAGCAGTACTTC
length: 9
V: TRBV29-1
D: -
size: few
J: TRBJ2-7

CDR3: CASSYMTSGTYEQYF
DNA: TGTGCCAGCAGTTACATGACTAGCGGAACCTACGAGCAGTACTTC
length: 15
V: TRBV6-2/TRBV6-3
D: TRBD2
size: few
J: TRBJ2-7

CDR3: CASSFPGQAYQETQYF
DNA: TGTGCCAGCAGTTTCCCCGGACAGGCCTACCAAGAGACCCAGTACTTC
length: 16
V: TRBV28
D: TRBD1
size: -
J: TRBJ2-5

CDR3: CASSERWGWGEQYF
DNA: TGTGCCAGCAGTGAACGGTGGGGCTGGGGCGAGCAGTACTTC
length: 14
V: TRBV6-1
D: -
size: few
J: TRBJ2-7

CDR3: CASSFLQLAKNIQYF
DNA: TGTGCCAGCAGCTTTCTCCAGCTAGCCAAAAACATTCAGTACTTC
length: 15
V: TRBV7-9
D: -
size: -
J: TRBJ2-4

CDR3: CASSLDRYSYEQYF
DNA: TGTGCCAGCAGCTTAGACAGGTACTCCTACGAGCAGTACTTC
length: 14
V: TRBV11-2
D: -
size: few
J: TRBJ2-7

CDR3: CSARDLSGLLAKNIQYF
DNA: TGCAGTGCTAGAGATCTCTCGGGACTGTTAGCCAAAAACATTCAGTACTTC
length: 17
V: TRBV20-1
D: -
size: many
J: TRBJ2-4

CDR3: CASSLSQTSGTDTQYF
DNA: TGCGCCAGCAGCTTATCCCAGACTAGCGGTACAGATACGCAGTATTTT
length: 16
V: TRBV5-1
D: TRBD2
size: -
J: TRBJ2-3

CDR3: CSASGTGGLNTEAFF
DNA: TGCAGTGCTTCCGGGACAGGGGGATTGAACACTGAAGCTTTCTTT
length: 15
V: TRBV20-1
D: TRBD1
size: few
J: TRBJ1-1

CDR3: CASSLGVLTDTQYF
DNA: TGTGCCAGCAGCTTAGGGGTGCTCACAGATACGCAGTATTTT
length: 14
V: TRBV11-2
D: -
size: -
J: TRBJ2-3

CDR3: CSARDSRVPGQGGNEQFF
DNA: TGCAGTGCTAGAGATTCCAGAGTACCGGGACAGGGGGGAAATGAGCAGTTCTTC
length: 18
V: TRBV20-1
D: TRBD1
size: -
J: TRBJ2-1

CDR3: CSATDRSARDEQYF
DNA: TGCAGTGCTACCGACAGGTCCGCGCGGGACGAGCAGTACTTC
length: 14
V: TRBV20-1
D: -
size: few
J: TRBJ2-7

CDR3: CASSPPQGGGYQPQHF
DNA: TGTGCCAGCAGCCCCCCCCAGGGTGGGGGTTATCAGCCCCAGCATTTT
length: 16
V: TRBV7-2
D: -
size: -
J: TRBJ1-5

CDR3: CASSTGTGDYEQYF
DNA: TGTGCCAGCAGTACCGGGACAGGGGACTACGAGCAGTACTTC
length: 14
V: TRBV2
D: TRBD1
size: few
J: TRBJ2-7

CDR3: CASSHDRGRGYEQYF
DNA: TGCGCCAGCAGCCACGACAGGGGGCGCGGGTACGAGCAGTACTTC
length: 15
V: TRBV4-3
D: TRBD1
size: -
J: TRBJ2-7

CDR3: CASSWTHSTEQYF
DNA: TGTGCCAGCAGCTGGACACACAGCACCGAGCAGTACTTC
length: 13
V: TRBV11-2
D: -
size: once
J: TRBJ2-7

CDR3: CASSLTGSYEQYF
DNA: TGCGCCAGCAGCTTGACGGGGTCCTACGAGCAGTACTTC
length: 13
V: TRBV5-1
D: -
size: many
J: TRBJ2-7

CDR3: CATRDQDSFTDTQYF
DNA: TGTGCCACCAGGGACCAAGACTCATTCACAGATACGCAGTATTTT
length: 15
V: TRBV24-1
D: -
size: -
J: TRBJ2-3

CDR3: CASSLRNRGKETQYF
DNA: TGCGCCAGCAGCCTAAGGAACAGGGGCAAGGAGACCCAGTACTTC
length: 15
V: TRBV4-1
D: TRBD1
size: few
J: TRBJ2-5

CDR3: CSARDSGRGNYGYTF
DNA: TGCAGTGCTAGAGATTCTGGCAGGGGGAACTATGGCTACACCTTC
length: 15
V: TRBV20-1
D: TRBD1
size: few
J: TRBJ1-2

CDR3: CASSRETGGFRDTQYF
DNA: TGTGCCAGCAGCCGAGAGACAGGGGGATTCCGGGATACGCAGTATTTT
length: 16
V: TRBV4-2
D: TRBD1
size: -
J: TRBJ2-3

CDR3: CASSLGTSGGARNIQYF
DNA: TGTGCCAGCAGCCTCGGGACTAGCGGGGGGGCCAGAAACATTCAGTACTTC
length: 17
V: TRBV5-6
D: TRBD2
size: -
J: TRBJ2-4

CDR3: CASSPHPGTAAGGYTF
DNA: TGTGCCAGCAGTCCTCACCCCGGGACTGCCGCTGGAGGCTACACCTTC
length: 16
V: TRBV28
D: -
size: -
J: TRBJ1-2

CDR3: CASSYGRFYEQYF
DNA: TGTGCCAGCAGTTACGGGAGGTTTTACGAGCAGTACTTC
length: 13
V: TRBV6-6
D: -
size: few
J: TRBJ2-7

CDR3: CSAFGGTKNIQYF
DNA: TGCAGCGCTTTTGGGGGGACCAAAAACATTCAGTACTTC
length: 13
V: TRBV29-1
D: -
size: -
J: TRBJ2-4

CDR3: CASSLRDSLSYEQYF
DNA: TGTGCCAGCAGTCTACGGGACAGCTTGTCCTACGAGCAGTACTTC
length: 15
V: TRBV6-6
D: TRBD1
size: -
J: TRBJ2-7

CDR3: CASSPPDRGEGQPQHF
DNA: TGCGCCAGCAGTCCTCCGGACAGGGGTGAAGGTCAGCCCCAGCATTTT
length: 16
V: TRBV4-1
D: TRBD1
size: many
J: TRBJ1-5

CDR3: CASRGGPNNEQFF
DNA: TGTGCCAGCAGAGGGGGTCCCAACAATGAGCAGTTCTTC
length: 13
V: TRBV7-9
D: -
size: few
J: TRBJ2-1

CDR3: CASSSHNTGIGEAFF
DNA: TGTGCCAGCAGCTCCCATAATACAGGGATCGGTGAAGCTTTCTTT
length: 15
V: TRBV5-5
D: -
size: -
J: TRBJ1-1